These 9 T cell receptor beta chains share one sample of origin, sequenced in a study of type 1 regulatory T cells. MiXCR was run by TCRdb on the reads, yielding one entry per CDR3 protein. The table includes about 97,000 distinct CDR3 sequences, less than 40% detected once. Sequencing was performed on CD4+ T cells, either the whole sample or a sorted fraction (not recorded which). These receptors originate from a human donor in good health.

In DNA form, the CDR3 reads TGTGCCAGCTCACGCGACATCGTGACTAATGAAAAACTGTTTTTT. This gives the protein CASSRDIVTNEKLFF. The gene calls are TRBV18 and TRBJ1-4; D gene unclear. Germline-derived CDR1 and CDR2 are KGHSH and LQKENI. This CDR3 comprises 15 residues. V lost 4 bases and J lost 2, with 11 bases in between.

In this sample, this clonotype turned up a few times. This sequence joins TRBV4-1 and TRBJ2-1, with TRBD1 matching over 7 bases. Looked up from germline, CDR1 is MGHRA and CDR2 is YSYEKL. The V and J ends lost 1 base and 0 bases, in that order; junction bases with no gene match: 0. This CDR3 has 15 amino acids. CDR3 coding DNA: TGCGCCAGCAGCCAAGGGGACAGCTCCTACAATGAGCAGTTCTTC. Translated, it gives CASSQGDSSYNEQFF.

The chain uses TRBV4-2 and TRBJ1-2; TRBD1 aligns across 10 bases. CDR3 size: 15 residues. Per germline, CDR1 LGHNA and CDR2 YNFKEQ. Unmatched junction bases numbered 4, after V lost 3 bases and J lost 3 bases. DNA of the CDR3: TGTGCCAGCAGCCAGCCCGGGACAGGGGACTATGGCTACACCTTC. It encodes CASSQPGTGDYGYTF.

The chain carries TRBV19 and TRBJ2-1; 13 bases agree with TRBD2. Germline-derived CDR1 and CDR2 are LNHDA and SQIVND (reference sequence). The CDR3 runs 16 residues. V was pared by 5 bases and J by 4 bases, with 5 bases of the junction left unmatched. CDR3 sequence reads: CASSLGLAGLYNEQFF. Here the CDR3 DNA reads TGTGCCAGTAGTTTGGGACTAGCGGGACTTTACAATGAGCAGTTCTTC.

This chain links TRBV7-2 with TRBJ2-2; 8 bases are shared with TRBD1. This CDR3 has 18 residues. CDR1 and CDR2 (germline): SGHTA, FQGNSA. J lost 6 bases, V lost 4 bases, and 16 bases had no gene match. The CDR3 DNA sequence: TGTGCCAGCAGCTCTAACTTATACGGACAGGGTGTGGCCGGGGAGCTGTTTTTT. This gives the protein CASSSNLYGQGVAGELFF.

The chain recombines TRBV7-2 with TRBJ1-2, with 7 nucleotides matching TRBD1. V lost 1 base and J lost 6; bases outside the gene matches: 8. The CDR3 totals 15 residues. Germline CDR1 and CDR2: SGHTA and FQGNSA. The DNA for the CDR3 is TGTGCCAGCAGCTTAGTGGACAGGCCCTCGGATGGCTACACCTTC. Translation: CASSLVDRPSDGYTF.

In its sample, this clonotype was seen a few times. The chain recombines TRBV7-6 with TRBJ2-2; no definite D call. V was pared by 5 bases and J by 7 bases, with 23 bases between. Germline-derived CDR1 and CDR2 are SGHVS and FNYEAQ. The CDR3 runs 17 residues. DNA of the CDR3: TGTGCCAGCAGCCAACCTCTCGGACGGTTGGTAGACGGGGAGCTGTTTTTT. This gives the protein CASSQPLGRLVDGELFF.

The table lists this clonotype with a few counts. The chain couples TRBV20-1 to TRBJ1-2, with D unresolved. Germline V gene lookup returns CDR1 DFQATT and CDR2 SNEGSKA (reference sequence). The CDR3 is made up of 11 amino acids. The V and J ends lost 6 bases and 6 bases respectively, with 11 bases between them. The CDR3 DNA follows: TGCAGTGCCCCTCCGGGCAATGGCTACACCTTC. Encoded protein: CSAPPGNGYTF.

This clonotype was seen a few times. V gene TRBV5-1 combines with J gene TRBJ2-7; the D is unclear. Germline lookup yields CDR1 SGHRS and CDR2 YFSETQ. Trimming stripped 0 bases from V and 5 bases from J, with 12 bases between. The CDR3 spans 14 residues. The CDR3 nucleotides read TGCGCCAGCAGCTTGGCACAGCCCCGAGACGAGCAGTACTTC. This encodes CASSLAQPRDEQYF.